The entry below describes one T cell receptor (beta chain). The junction had 5 bases not matched to a gene; V was cut back by 6 bases and J by 0 bases. CDR1 SNHLY and CDR2 FYNNEI come from the germline V gene. This CDR3 region has 15 residues. These data are taken from a study of chemoradiotherapy in HPV16-positive cancers. TCRdb's table, derived via immunoSEQ multiplex PCR, lists solely in-frame clones and lacks some. The data show 20,000 to 30,000 clones, approximately 95% seen once. The rearrangement uses TRBV2 and TRBJ1-3, with 7 positions matching TRBD1. Sampling took place from a patient who underwent chemoradiotherapy. The sequence derives from a human donor with HPV-associated anogenital cancer. This CDR3 reads CASSLGQNSGNTIYF. CDR3 nucleotide sequence: TGTGCCAGCAGCTTGGGACAGAACTCTGGAAACACCATATATTTT.